This TCR beta chain was found in a study of blood T cell repertoires in COVID-19. Study-wide context: COVID-19 samples collected from the United States, Italy and Spain covered acute and convalescent phases. The cDNA or gDNA used as material had been derived from T cells, B-cell-depleted T cells, or PBMCs.

Enrolled during active infection, Seattle patients were then followed longitudinally. Per germline, CDR1 MNHNS and CDR2 SASEGT. This CDR3 spans 15 amino acids. Trimming at V came to 0 bases and at J to 2 bases, leaving 3 bases not matched to a gene. On this clone itself: Other DNA variants within this sample encode the same CDR3.

Original analysis: Amplified reference gene primers provided the basis for estimating nucleated cell counts. TCRdb's copy holds only in-frame clones and misses some; the assay was immunoSEQ multiplex PCR. The DNA was the basis for D and trimming; V, J and clone size are from that table. The sample gives about 250,000 clones, about nine tenths of which show up once; around 0.83% is in the top ten. Sequencing input: peripheral blood. This clonotype originated in a man aged 25-45 years with COVID-19, enrolled during active disease. The chain recombines TRBV6-1 with TRBJ1-2; TRBD1 aligns across 7 bases. The CDR3 loop is CASSEAQGVNYGYTF. In DNA, the CDR3 is TGTGCCAGCAGTGAAGCCCAGGGGGTGAACTATGGCTACACCTTC.